This T cell receptor (beta chain) was documented in a study of T cells in Graves' hyperthyroidism and ophthalmopathy. Points from the study as a whole: Most thyroid clonotypes expanded above 0.001 were also detected in blood. Model output signaled ophthalmopathy a median about seven months ahead of onset.

Amplification targeted TCR beta CDR3 regions from RNA transcripts. When the TCR CDR3 underwent first-round RT-PCR, the HTBI primer set was used. In TCRdb, the multiplex PCR reads were re-called with MiXCR into one record per CDR3 protein. Of fewer than 650,000 distinct CDR3 sequences in the sample, approximately 15% were seen once. Exclusions: uncontrolled infection, other autoimmune disease, pregnancy, lactation. Germline CDR1 is KGHSH and CDR2 is LQKENI. The CDR3 loop spans 14 amino acids. The V gene lost 5 bases and the J gene lost 5 bases, with 15 bases spanning the gap. This clonotype is a singleton in its sample. Its antigen is undetermined.

The chain links TRBV18 to TRBJ2-5; perhaps TRBD1 as D (6 bases). The sample comprised blood. This TCR came from a woman aged 30 to 39 with Graves' hyperthyroidism that later progressed to Graves' ophthalmopathy. The CDR3 DNA reads as TGTGCCAGCTCAGCCCGGGACACCCCTGAGACCCAGTACTTC. Translated: CASSARDTPETQYF.